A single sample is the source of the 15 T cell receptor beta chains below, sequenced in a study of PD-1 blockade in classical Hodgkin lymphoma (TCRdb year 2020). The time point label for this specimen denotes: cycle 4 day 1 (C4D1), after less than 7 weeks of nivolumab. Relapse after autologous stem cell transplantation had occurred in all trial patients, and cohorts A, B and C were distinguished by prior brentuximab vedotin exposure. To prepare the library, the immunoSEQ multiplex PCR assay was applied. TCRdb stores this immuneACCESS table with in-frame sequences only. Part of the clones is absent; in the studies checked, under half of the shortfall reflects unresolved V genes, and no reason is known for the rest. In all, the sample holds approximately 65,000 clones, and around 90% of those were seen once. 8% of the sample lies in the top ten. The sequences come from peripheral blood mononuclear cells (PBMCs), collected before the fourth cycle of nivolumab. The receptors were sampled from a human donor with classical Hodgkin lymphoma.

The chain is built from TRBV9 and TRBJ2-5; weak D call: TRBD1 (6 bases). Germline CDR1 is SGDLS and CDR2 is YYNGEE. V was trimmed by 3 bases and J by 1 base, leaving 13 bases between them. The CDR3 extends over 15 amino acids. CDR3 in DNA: TGTGCCAGCAGCGAGGAGTTAGGGGGCCAAGAGACCCAGTACTTC. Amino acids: CASSEELGGQETQYF. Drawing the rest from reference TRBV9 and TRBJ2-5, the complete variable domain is DSGVTQTPKHLITATGQRVTLRCSPRSGDLSVYWYQQSLDQGLQFLIQYYNGEERAKGNILERFSAQQFPDLHSELNLSSLELGDSALYFCASSEELGGQETQYFGPGTRLLVL.

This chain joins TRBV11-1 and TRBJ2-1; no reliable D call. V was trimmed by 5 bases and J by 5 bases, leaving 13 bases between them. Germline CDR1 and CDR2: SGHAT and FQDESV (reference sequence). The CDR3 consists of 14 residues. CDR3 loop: CASSQVDKNNEQFF. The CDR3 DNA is TGTGCCAGCAGCCAAGTCGACAAGAACAATGAGCAGTTCTTC. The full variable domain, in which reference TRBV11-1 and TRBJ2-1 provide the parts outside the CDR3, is EAEVAQSPRYKITEKSQAVAFWCDPISGHATLYWYRQILGQGPELLVQFQDESVVDDSQLPKDRFSAERLKGVDSTLKIQPAELGDSAMYLCASSQVDKNNEQFFGPGTRLTVL.

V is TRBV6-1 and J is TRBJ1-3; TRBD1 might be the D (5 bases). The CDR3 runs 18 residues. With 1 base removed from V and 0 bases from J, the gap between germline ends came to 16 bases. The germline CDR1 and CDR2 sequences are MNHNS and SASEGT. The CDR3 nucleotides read TGTGCCAGCAGTGAAGTGTATGGGGCCAGGGTCTCTGGAAACACCATATATTTT. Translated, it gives CASSEVYGARVSGNTIYF.

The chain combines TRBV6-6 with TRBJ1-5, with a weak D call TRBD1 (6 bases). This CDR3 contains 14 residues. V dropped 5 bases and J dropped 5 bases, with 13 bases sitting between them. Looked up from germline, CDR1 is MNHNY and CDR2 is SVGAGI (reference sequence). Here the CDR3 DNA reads TGTGCCAGCAGTGTACAGGGAGGTCATCAGCCCCAGCATTTT. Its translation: CASSVQGGHQPQHF.

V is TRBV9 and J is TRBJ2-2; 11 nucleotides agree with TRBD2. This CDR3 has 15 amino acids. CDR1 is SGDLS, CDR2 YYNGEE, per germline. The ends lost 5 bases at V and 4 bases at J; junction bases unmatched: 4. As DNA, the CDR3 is TGTGCCAGCAGGAGGGGGACTAGCGGCACCGGGGAGCTGTTTTTT. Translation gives CASRRGTSGTGELFF.

The CDR3 DNA sequence: TGTGCCAGCAGTCCTACCCCGGGGAGGGGGAATTCACCCCTCCACTTT. Translation gives CASSPTPGRGNSPLHF. The V gene is TRBV6-6, the J gene TRBJ1-6, with D perhaps matching TRBD1 (6 bases). Germline CDR1 MNHNY, CDR2 SVGAGI (reference sequence). V lost 5 bases and J lost 7, with 18 bases in between. This CDR3 is 16 amino acids long.

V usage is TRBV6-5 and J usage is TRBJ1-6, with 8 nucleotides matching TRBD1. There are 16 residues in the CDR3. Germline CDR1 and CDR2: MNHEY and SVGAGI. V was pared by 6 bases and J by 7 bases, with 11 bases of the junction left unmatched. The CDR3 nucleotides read TGTGCCAGCAGCTACCTGGACAGGGAGGAAAATTCACCCCTCCACTTT. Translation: CASSYLDREENSPLHF.

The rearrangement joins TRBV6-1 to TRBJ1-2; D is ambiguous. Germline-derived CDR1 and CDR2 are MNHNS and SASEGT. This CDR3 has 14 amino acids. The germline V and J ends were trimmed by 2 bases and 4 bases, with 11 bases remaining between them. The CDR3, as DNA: TGTGCCAGCAGTGAAACACAAGCCCCCTATGGCTACACCTTC. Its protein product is CASSETQAPYGYTF.

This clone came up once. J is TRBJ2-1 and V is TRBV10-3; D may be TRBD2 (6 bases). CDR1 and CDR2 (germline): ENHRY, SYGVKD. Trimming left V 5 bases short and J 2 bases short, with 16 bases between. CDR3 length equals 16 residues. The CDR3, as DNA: TGTGCCATCAGTAGGACCGGGACTCACGCCTACAATGAGCAGTTCTTC. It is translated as CAISRTGTHAYNEQFF.

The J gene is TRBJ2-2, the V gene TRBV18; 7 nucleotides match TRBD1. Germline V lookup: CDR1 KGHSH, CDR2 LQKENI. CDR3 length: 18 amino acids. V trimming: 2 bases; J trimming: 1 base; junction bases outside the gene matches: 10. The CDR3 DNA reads TGTGCCAGCTCACCAAAGGTTAAACGGACAGGGAACACCGGGGAGCTGTTTTTT. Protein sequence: CASSPKVKRTGNTGELFF. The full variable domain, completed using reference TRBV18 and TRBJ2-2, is NAGVMQNPRHLVRRRGQEARLRCSPMKGHSHVYWYRQLPEEGLKFMVYLQKENIIDESGMPKERFSAEFPKEGPSILRIQQVVRGDSAAYFCASSPKVKRTGNTGELFFGEGSRLTVL.

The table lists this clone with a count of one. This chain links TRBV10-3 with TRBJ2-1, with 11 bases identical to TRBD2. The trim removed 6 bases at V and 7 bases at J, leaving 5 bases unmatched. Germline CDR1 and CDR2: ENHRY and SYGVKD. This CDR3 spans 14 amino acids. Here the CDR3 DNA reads TGTGCCATCAGGGGGACTAGCGGTTGGAATGAGCAGTTCTTC. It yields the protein CAIRGTSGWNEQFF.

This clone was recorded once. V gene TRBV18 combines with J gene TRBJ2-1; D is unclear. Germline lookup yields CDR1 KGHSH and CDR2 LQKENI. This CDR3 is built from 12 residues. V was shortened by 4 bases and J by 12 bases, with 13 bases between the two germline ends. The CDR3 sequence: CASSQLPFWQFF. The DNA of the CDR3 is TGTGCCAGCTCACAATTGCCATTTTGGCAGTTCTTC. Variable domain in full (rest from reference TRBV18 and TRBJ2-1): NAGVMQNPRHLVRRRGQEARLRCSPMKGHSHVYWYRQLPEEGLKFMVYLQKENIIDESGMPKERFSAEFPKEGPSILRIQQVVRGDSAAYFCASSQLPFWQFFGPGTRLTVL.

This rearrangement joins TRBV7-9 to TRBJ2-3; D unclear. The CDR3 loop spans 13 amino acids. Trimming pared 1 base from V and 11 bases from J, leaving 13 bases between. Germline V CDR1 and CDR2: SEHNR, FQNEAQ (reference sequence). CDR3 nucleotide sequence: TGTGCCAGCAGCTTAGTAGACCCCTGGGGGCAGTATTTT. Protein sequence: CASSLVDPWGQYF.

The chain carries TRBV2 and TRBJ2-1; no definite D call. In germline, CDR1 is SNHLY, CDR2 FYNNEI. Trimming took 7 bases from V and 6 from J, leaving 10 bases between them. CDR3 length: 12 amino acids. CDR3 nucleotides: TGTGCCAGCACCCTCCGTTCCAATGAGCAGTTCTTC. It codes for CASTLRSNEQFF.

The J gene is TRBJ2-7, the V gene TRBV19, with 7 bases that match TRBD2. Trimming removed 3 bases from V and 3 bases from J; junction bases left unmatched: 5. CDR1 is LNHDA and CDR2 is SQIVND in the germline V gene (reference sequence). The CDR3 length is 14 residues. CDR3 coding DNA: TGTGCCAGTAGTATCGATGGCGGGAGCTACGAGCAGTACTTC. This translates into CASSIDGGSYEQYF.